Shown below are 29 T cell receptor beta chains from a single sample sequenced in a study of identical twins. TCRdb reprocessed the 5' RACE reads with MiXCR, giving one entry per CDR3 protein. The data hold 200,000 to 250,000 distinct CDR3 sequences, with about 6.7% observed a single time. The sample was also linked to a second study, of T cells expressing NK-cell markers.

The specimen was CD8+ T cells sorted from blood. All receptors derive from a woman in her late teens or twenties in good health.

The J gene is TRBJ2-1, the V gene TRBV4-1, with TRBD2 identical over 11 bases. V lost 3 bases, J lost 7 bases, and 5 bases stayed unmatched. This CDR3 is 15 amino acids long. The germline V gene has CDR1 MGHRA and CDR2 YSYEKL. The CDR3 DNA is TGCGCCAGCAGCCAGGCTAGCGGGGGGCGTAATGAGCAGTTCTTC. This translates into CASSQASGGRNEQFF.

This clonotype came up many times. V and J are TRBV5-1 and TRBJ2-3; 8 bases align to TRBD2. The V gene's germline CDR1 is SGHRS and CDR2 YFSETQ. This CDR3 is 15 amino acids long. J lost 3 bases, V lost 5 bases, and 8 bases had no gene match. Here the CDR3 reads CASRMSGGITDTQYF. CDR3 coding DNA: TGCGCCAGCAGAATGAGCGGGGGAATTACAGATACGCAGTATTTT.

This rearrangement joins TRBV5-1 to TRBJ2-5; the match to TRBD2 covers 9 bases. The CDR3 length is 15 residues. Germline values: CDR1 SGHRS, CDR2 YFSETQ. V trimming: 1 base; J trimming: 2 bases; junction bases outside the gene matches: 3. Here the CDR3 reads CASSLRRGGQETQYF. CDR3 coding DNA: TGCGCCAGCAGCTTGAGGCGGGGGGGTCAAGAGACCCAGTACTTC.

There are a few counts of this clonotype. CDR3 amino acids: CASSQDPGTTNEKLFF. CDR3 coding DNA: TGCGCCAGCAGCCAAGACCCGGGGACAACTAATGAAAAACTGTTTTTT. The chain joins TRBV4-3 to TRBJ1-4; D unclear. Looked up from germline, CDR1 is LGHNA and CDR2 is YSLEER. V was clipped by 0 bases and J by 0 bases, with 8 bases between them. There are 16 residues in the CDR3.

J is TRBJ2-7 and V is TRBV5-5; a possible D gene is TRBD2 (5 bases). CDR3 length equals 12 residues. Germline CDR1 and CDR2: SGHKS and YYEKEE (reference sequence). Trimming shortened V by 5 bases and J by 12 bases, and 18 bases separated the two germline ends. The CDR3 DNA follows: TGTGCCAGCAGTCAGACGACCCTAGCTTCGTACTTC. Protein product: CASSQTTLASYF.

This clonotype was detected a few times. The genes are TRBV7-6 and TRBJ2-1, with 8 bases fitting TRBD1. J gave up 0 bases and V 3 bases, and 10 bases lay outside the gene matches. CDR1 and CDR2 (germline): SGHVS, FNYEAQ. The CDR3 loop spans 18 amino acids. The CDR3 DNA is TGTGCCAGCAGCTTGGCGATTCAGGGGGCGAGCTCCTACAATGAGCAGTTCTTC. This encodes CASSLAIQGASSYNEQFF.

This clonotype has a handful of counts. The chain carries TRBV15 and TRBJ2-3; 8 bases match TRBD2. With 5 bases clipped from V and 3 bases from J, the junction kept 4 bases outside the gene matches. Looked up from germline, CDR1 is LNHNV and CDR2 is YYDKDF (reference sequence). The CDR3 runs to 14 residues. Here the CDR3 DNA reads TGTGCCACCAGCGACGGGAGGGGAACAGATACGCAGTATTTT. It yields the protein CATSDGRGTDTQYF.

The chain links TRBV7-6 to TRBJ2-5; 10 bases line up with TRBD2. The CDR3 contains 16 residues. The V gene end was trimmed by 1 base and the J gene end by 1 base; junction bases not matched to a gene: 3. Germline-derived CDR1 and CDR2 are SGHVS and FNYEAQ. For the CDR3, the DNA is TGTGCCAGCAGCTTAGAGAGCGGGAGGGCCCAAGAGACCCAGTACTTC. As protein: CASSLESGRAQETQYF.

The chain uses TRBV11-2 and TRBJ2-7, with no clear D. The CDR3 consists of 12 residues. Germline V lookup: CDR1 SGHAT, CDR2 FQNNGV. V dropped 4 bases and J dropped 6 bases, with 10 bases sitting between them. CDR3 bases: TGTGCCAGCAGCTCACTCAGTATCGAGCAGTACTTC. This gives the protein CASSSLSIEQYF.

The sample holds many counts of this clonotype. This rearrangement joins TRBV6-2 or TRBV6-3 to TRBJ2-7; D gene unclear. Germline assignment: CDR1 MNHEY and CDR2 SVGEGT. V gave up 0 bases and J gave up 6 bases, with 6 bases separating them. The CDR3 totals 12 residues. CDR3 amino acids: CASSYSTSEQYF. The CDR3 bases are TGTGCCAGCAGTTACTCGACTTCCGAGCAGTACTTC.

V is TRBV4-3 and J is TRBJ2-7, with 10 bases aligning to TRBD1. Trimming cost V 1 base and J 4 bases; bases outside gene matches: 4. Germline CDR1 and CDR2: LGHNA and YSLEER. There are 15 residues in the CDR3. CDR3 region: CASSQVGGQGYEQYF. DNA of the CDR3: TGCGCCAGCAGCCAAGTTGGGGGACAGGGGTACGAGCAGTACTTC.

This clonotype has just a few counts. This sequence joins TRBV11-2 and TRBJ1-5; D ambiguous. Between the trimmed V and J ends, which lost 1 base and 4 bases, there was a span of 5 bases. The germline V gene encodes CDR1 SGHAT and CDR2 FQNNGV. There are 13 residues in the CDR3. Here the CDR3 reads CASSLVENQPQHF. CDR3 bases: TGTGCCAGCAGCTTAGTCGAAAATCAGCCCCAGCATTTT.

This clonotype was picked up many times. This chain joins TRBV15 and TRBJ2-1, with D perhaps matching TRBD1 or TRBD2 (6 bases each). The CDR3 sequence is 14 residues long. Germline V gene data show CDR1 as LNHNV and CDR2 as YYDKDF (reference sequence). V was trimmed by 0 bases and J by 8 bases, leaving 11 bases between them. The CDR3 is CATSREGGVDEQFF. Written as DNA, the CDR3 is TGTGCCACCAGCAGAGAGGGGGGCGTAGATGAGCAGTTCTTC.

This clonotype was seen a few times. V gene TRBV7-9 combines with J gene TRBJ1-1; D not certain. The germline gives CDR1 SEHNR, CDR2 FQNEAQ (reference sequence). Trimming removed 4 bases from V and 11 bases from J, with 11 bases in between. The CDR3 length is 11 residues. The CDR3 bases are TGTGCCAGCAGCTCCCGAGTTTTGGCTTTCTTT. This translates into CASSSRVLAFF.

This clonotype came up a few times. The chain joins TRBV29-1 to TRBJ2-7; TRBD1 aligns across 7 bases. Trimming removed 7 bases from V and 5 bases from J; junction bases left unmatched: 11. The CDR3 length is 13 residues. Germline-derived CDR1 and CDR2 are SQVTM and ANQGSEA. CDR3 nucleotide sequence: TGCAGCGCCATAGGGGGCTCCGGGGACGAGCAGTACTTC. Residues: CSAIGGSGDEQYF.

The V gene is TRBV3-1, the J gene TRBJ1-4, with D tentatively TRBD1 (5 bases). Trimming removed 5 bases from V and 3 bases from J, with 19 bases in between. This CDR3 has 17 residues. Germline V gene data show CDR1 as LGHDT and CDR2 as YNNKEL (reference sequence). The CDR3 is CASSKQVAGTANEKLFF. The CDR3, as DNA: TGTGCCAGCAGCAAACAGGTCGCGGGAACAGCTAATGAAAAACTGTTTTTT.

This clonotype appeared a few times. The chain employs TRBV4-1 and TRBJ1-1, with D perhaps TRBD1 (5 bases). Germline V gives CDR1 MGHRA, CDR2 YSYEKL. V lost 1 base, J lost 0 bases, and 9 bases lay in between. CDR3 length: 15 residues. The CDR3 region is CASSQGEGLNTEAFF. As DNA, the CDR3 is TGCGCCAGCAGCCAAGGGGAGGGGCTGAACACTGAAGCTTTCTTT.

This chain uses TRBV9 with TRBJ1-2; possibly TRBD1 for D (5 bases). There are 15 residues in the CDR3. Trimming took off 4 bases at V and 2 bases at J, with 15 bases between the two ends. Looked up from germline, CDR1 is SGDLS and CDR2 is YYNGEE. The CDR3 loop reads CASSPQTVQNYGYTF. CDR3 coding DNA: TGTGCCAGCAGCCCCCAGACAGTGCAAAACTATGGCTACACCTTC.

This clonotype occurred many times. DNA for the CDR3: TGTGCCAGCAGTCCGGGGGGGACGGGGAGGGATGGCTACACCTTC. Translation gives CASSPGGTGRDGYTF. J is TRBJ1-2 and V is TRBV6-1; D possibly corresponds to TRBD1 (5 bases). The V gene lost 5 bases and the J gene lost 6 bases, with 19 bases spanning the gap. CDR1 is MNHNS, CDR2 SASEGT, per germline. The CDR3 length is 15 residues.

This clonotype was picked up a small number of times. This chain links TRBV27 with TRBJ2-5; D uncertain. This CDR3 is built from 14 residues. Per the germline V gene, CDR1 is MNHEY and CDR2 is SMNVEV (reference sequence). Trimming took 5 bases from V and 5 from J, leaving 15 bases between them. The DNA of the CDR3 is TGTGCCAGCAGTCTACGAAGGTTGGGGGAGACCCAGTACTTC. As protein: CASSLRRLGETQYF.

This clonotype was picked up a small number of times. The DNA for the CDR3 is TGCAGTGCTTTTTTAGTAGAGACCCAGTACTTC. It specifies CSAFLVETQYF. J is TRBJ2-5 and V is TRBV20-1, with D unresolved. The CDR3 consists of 11 residues. Trimming left V 5 bases short and J 4 bases short, with 8 bases between. The germline V gene has CDR1 DFQATT and CDR2 SNEGSKA (reference sequence).

This clonotype was detected many times. The rearrangement joins TRBV4-2 to TRBJ2-3; TRBD2 matches 8 bases. Losses at the gene ends were 1 base for V and 2 bases for J; bases not matched to a gene: 2. The CDR3 consists of 15 residues. Germline CDR1 and CDR2: LGHNA and YNFKEQ. The CDR3, as DNA: TGTGCCAGCAGCCAAGCGACTAGCGACACAGATACGCAGTATTTT. Encoded protein: CASSQATSDTDTQYF.

The rearrangement links TRBV30 to TRBJ2-2; 8 nucleotides align to TRBD1. The CDR3 is 13 residues long. V lost 5 bases to trimming and J lost 6 bases; unmatched junction nucleotides: 5. CDR1 is GTSNPN, CDR2 SVGIG, per germline (reference sequence). CDR3 in DNA: TGTGCCTGGGGTCAGGGGGCGTCCGGGGAGCTGTTTTTT. Amino acid sequence: CAWGQGASGELFF.

This clonotype was counted many times. V gene TRBV12-3 or TRBV12-4 combines with J gene TRBJ1-6, with 11 bases lining up with TRBD1. The CDR3 spans 15 residues. V dropped 4 bases and J dropped 7; count of bases not matched to a gene: 3. CDR3 amino acids: CASSSWDRGNSPLHF. DNA of the CDR3: TGTGCCAGCAGTTCATGGGACAGGGGGAATTCACCCCTCCACTTT.

The sample holds a few counts of this clonotype. The V and J genes are TRBV19 and TRBJ1-5; no reliable D call. Looked up from germline, CDR1 is LNHDA and CDR2 is SQIVND (reference sequence). V lost 1 base to trimming and J lost 7 bases, with 5 bases between them. This CDR3 has 12 residues. The CDR3 here is CASSIVNQPQHF. Written as DNA, the CDR3 is TGTGCCAGTAGTATAGTGAACCAGCCCCAGCATTTT.

The V and J genes are TRBV27 and TRBJ1-4; 7 nucleotides line up with TRBD1. The CDR3 covers 14 residues. Trimming took 6 bases from V and 12 from J; bases not matched to a gene: 13. From germline, CDR1 is MNHEY and CDR2 SMNVEV (reference sequence). The CDR3 nucleotides read TGTGCCAGCAGCCCTACAGGGGCTCAGGGTCAACTGTTTTTT. Amino acids: CASSPTGAQGQLFF.

Many counts were recorded for this clonotype. The chain recombines TRBV7-9 with TRBJ2-2; 8 nucleotides align to TRBD1. J lost 0 bases, V lost 8 bases, and 2 bases had no gene match. The germline V gene has CDR1 SEHNR and CDR2 FQNEAQ (reference sequence). The CDR3 totals 14 residues. The CDR3 region is CASPGQANTGELFF. The DNA of the CDR3 is TGTGCCAGCCCGGGACAGGCGAACACCGGGGAGCTGTTTTTT.

This chain joins TRBV9 and TRBJ2-2; D unclear. CDR1 is SGDLS, CDR2 YYNGEE, per germline. The CDR3 contains 15 residues. V lost 3 bases to trimming and J lost 5 bases, with 14 bases between them. The CDR3 nucleotides read TGTGCCAGCAGCGAAAGCAGATCAGTAACCGGGGAGCTGTTTTTT. Translating gives CASSESRSVTGELFF.

The chain links TRBV13 to TRBJ2-5; D gene uncertain. From germline, CDR1 is PRHDT and CDR2 FYEKMQ (reference sequence). Trimming shortened V by 5 bases and J by 1 base, and 11 bases separated the two germline ends. The CDR3 has 14 amino acids. This CDR3 reads CASSPEASQETQYF. The CDR3 DNA sequence: TGTGCCAGCAGCCCCGAAGCTAGCCAAGAGACCCAGTACTTC.